This T cell receptor beta chain was sequenced in a study of cytomegalovirus exposure and HLA in healthy donors. For the study at large: The approximately 120 million unique TCR beta sequences, from roughly 170 million T cells, were found by an earlier analysis.

Primers for the PCR totalled 60 Vbeta and 13 Jbeta. Data came from immunoSEQ multiplex PCR; TCRdb stores just in-frame clones and leaves some out. The repertoire holds around 250,000 clones, 70% to 90% seen once, with around 8% in the top ten. Study findings and constraints: The study had only CMV serostatus as immune exposure information. Later analysis suggested links between common viral pathogens and several top significant clusters. TCR beta chains associated with HLA were, in a later analysis, more clonally expanded than equally common others.

CDR3 length: 12 residues. Germline-derived CDR1 and CDR2 are SGHAT and FQNNGV. V lost 6 bases and J lost 3, with 9 bases in between. Notes on this clone: Its antigen is not known.

The V call is TRBV11-2, the J call TRBJ2-7; D call uncertain. Material for sequencing was PBMCs. The receptor was isolated from an older woman in good health and CMV-seropositive. For the CDR3, the DNA is TGTGCCAGCAGTTCGGAGAGCTACGAGCAGTACTTC. Encoded protein: CASSSESYEQYF.